Presented here are 20 T cell receptor beta chains from one specimen sequenced in a study of blood T cell repertoires in COVID-19. TCRdb keeps only in-frame clones here, not all; method: immunoSEQ multiplex PCR. This table holds some 700,000 clones, about 87% found once. The specimen was peripheral blood. These receptor sequences come from a woman younger than 35 with acute or convalescent COVID-19.

This clone was counted once. The chain recombines TRBV5-1 with TRBJ2-2, with a possible D match to TRBD2 (5 bases). In germline, CDR1 is SGHRS, CDR2 YFSETQ. Trimming shortened V by 0 bases and J by 2 bases, and 17 bases separated the two germline ends. The CDR3 runs to 18 residues. In DNA, the CDR3 is TGCGCCAGCAGCTTGGTGGGATCTAGCAGGAGAAACACCGGGGAGCTGTTTTTT. Translated, it gives CASSLVGSSRRNTGELFF.

The chain uses TRBV5-4 and TRBJ1-4; tentative D call: TRBD1 (5 bases). Trimming took off 1 base at V and 5 bases at J, with 12 bases between the two ends. CDR3 length equals 15 residues. From germline, CDR1 is SGHNT and CDR2 YYREEE (reference sequence). CDR3 residues: CASSLMRQSNEKLFF. CDR3 DNA sequence: TGTGCCAGCAGCTTGATGCGACAGTCAAATGAAAAACTGTTTTTT.

This clone appeared a single time. The gene calls are TRBV3-1 (or the pseudogene TRBV3-2) and TRBJ1-1; possibly TRBD1 for D (6 bases). CDR1 LGHDT and CDR2 YNNKEL come from the germline V gene (reference sequence). The CDR3 extends over 17 amino acids. Trimming took off 4 bases at V and 0 bases at J, with 18 bases between the two ends. The CDR3 nucleotides are TGTGCCAGCAGCCCCCTGACAGGCCTAGCCCTGAACACTGAAGCTTTCTTT. Its translation: CASSPLTGLALNTEAFF.

The V call is TRBV5-1, the J call TRBJ1-1; 9 nucleotides line up with TRBD1. CDR3 length: 13 residues. The V and J ends lost 4 bases and 11 bases, in that order; junction bases with no gene match: 9. Germline values: CDR1 SGHRS, CDR2 YFSETQ. The CDR3 sequence: CASSVRTGDTAFF. The CDR3 nucleotides read TGCGCCAGCAGCGTGAGGACAGGGGATACGGCTTTCTTT.

This chain joins TRBV11-2 and TRBJ2-5, with D unresolved. CDR3 size: 14 residues. CDR1 is SGHAT, CDR2 FQNNGV, per germline. Trimming shortened V by 3 bases and J by 6 bases, and 14 bases separated the two germline ends. CDR3 amino acids: CASSLETRRQTQYF. The CDR3 DNA reads as TGTGCCAGCAGCTTGGAAACCAGGCGCCAGACCCAGTACTTC.

The chain carries TRBV30 and TRBJ1-2; TRBD1 is a possible D gene (5 bases). Trimming took off 1 base at V and 4 bases at J, with 13 bases between the two ends. Germline CDR1 GTSNPN, CDR2 SVGIG (reference sequence). This CDR3 has 14 amino acids. CDR3 nucleotide sequence: TGTGCCTGGAGTGAAATGGGGCCGACCTATGGCTACACCTTC. Translated, it gives CAWSEMGPTYGYTF.

J is TRBJ1-1 and V is TRBV4-3, with a weak D call TRBD1 (5 bases). This CDR3 comprises 15 residues. From germline, CDR1 is LGHNA and CDR2 YSLEER. The ends were cut back, 1 base at V and 6 bases at J, with 15 bases in the middle. CDR3 coding DNA: TGCGCCAGCAGCCAAGTCAATCAGGGTACCGCTGAAGCTTTCTTT. Its protein is CASSQVNQGTAEAFF.

The chain couples TRBV12-3 or TRBV12-4 to TRBJ1-1; no definite D call. V was trimmed by 7 bases and J by 5 bases, leaving 14 bases between them. This CDR3 has 13 amino acids. CDR3 nucleotides: TGTGCCAGCACCCCAGGCGATCCGACTGAAGCTTTCTTT. Translation: CASTPGDPTEAFF.

The gene calls are TRBV6-5 and TRBJ2-1; a possible D gene is TRBD2 (6 bases). Germline-derived CDR1 and CDR2 are MNHEY and SVGAGI. The length of the CDR3 is 13 residues. V was cut by 8 bases and J by 3 bases, with 11 bases left in between. Here the CDR3 DNA reads TGTGCCAGCTGGGGGACTGACTACAATGAGCAGTTCTTC. It yields the protein CASWGTDYNEQFF.

This clone has a single count. The J gene is TRBJ2-3, the V gene TRBV18; the match to TRBD2 covers 10 bases. V lost 4 bases and J lost 5; bases outside the gene matches: 12. CDR1 and CDR2 (germline): KGHSH, LQKENI. CDR3 size: 17 residues. CDR3 sequence reads: CASSLGAAGGRGDTQYF. The CDR3 DNA reads as TGTGCCAGCTCACTTGGTGCAGCGGGGGGGCGTGGAGATACGCAGTATTTT.

V is TRBV6-5 and J is TRBJ2-7, with a tentative D call TRBD1 (6 bases). Germline assignment: CDR1 MNHEY and CDR2 SVGAGI. This CDR3 contains 13 residues. V was trimmed by 2 bases and J by 7 bases, leaving 12 bases between them. For the CDR3, the DNA is TGTGCCAGCAGTTACGGACAGTGGCGAGAGCAGTACTTC. Protein sequence: CASSYGQWREQYF.

The chain joins TRBV27 to TRBJ2-3; D uncertain. The length of the CDR3 is 13 residues. Germline V gene sequence: CDR1 MNHEY, CDR2 SMNVEV (reference sequence). Trimming removed 2 bases at V and 0 bases at J, with 3 bases between. In DNA, the CDR3 is TGTGCCAGCAGTTTAACTAGCACAGATACGCAGTATTTT. It is translated as CASSLTSTDTQYF.

The CDR3 region is CATSREPGGPAQYF. DNA for the CDR3: TGTGCCACCAGCAGAGAGCCGGGGGGGCCCGCCCAGTACTTC. The chain links TRBV15 to TRBJ2-5; TRBD2 matches 8 bases. Per germline, CDR1 LNHNV and CDR2 YYDKDF (reference sequence). The CDR3 consists of 14 residues. V gave up 0 bases and J gave up 9 bases; unmatched junction bases: 6.

J is TRBJ1-5 and V is TRBV19; D is possibly TRBD1 (6 bases). The CDR3 extends over 14 amino acids. V was shortened by 8 bases and J by 7 bases, with 18 bases between the two germline ends. The germline gives CDR1 LNHDA, CDR2 SQIVND (reference sequence). CDR3 residues: CASAPTGLDQPQHF. As DNA, the CDR3 is TGTGCCAGTGCCCCTACAGGGTTGGACCAGCCCCAGCATTTT.

The chain couples TRBV7-2 to TRBJ1-1; 10 positions agree with TRBD1. Germline V gene data show CDR1 as SGHTA and CDR2 as FQGNSA. The CDR3 is 14 amino acids. Trimming at V came to 5 bases and at J to 12 bases, leaving 12 bases not matched to a gene. As DNA, the CDR3 is TGTGCCAGCAGCCCTAGGGGGACAGGGGTGGCGACTTTCTTT. It specifies CASSPRGTGVATFF. Full variable domain (remainder filled in from reference TRBV7-2 and TRBJ1-1): GAGVSQSPSNKVTEKGKDVELRCDPISGHTALYWYRQSLGQGLEFLIYFQGNSAPDKSGLPSDRFSAERTGGSVSTLTIQRTQQEDSAVYLCASSPRGTGVATFFGQGTRLTVV.

J is TRBJ2-7 and V is TRBV21-1; TRBD1 is the table's D call and was not checked against the DNA. TRBV21-1 is a pseudogene. This CDR3 region has 14 residues. This chain's CDR3 is CASSKGRGQGEQYF. CDR3 sequence (DNA): TGTGCCAGCAGCAAGGGTCGGGGACAGGGCGAGCAGTACTTC.

Concerning this clone itself: This sample includes further DNA sequences coding for the same CDR3. The genes are TRBV5-5 and TRBJ2-3; 14 bases are shared with TRBD2. With 4 bases clipped from V and 4 bases from J, the junction kept 2 bases outside the gene matches. The germline V gene encodes CDR1 SGHKS and CDR2 YYEKEE (reference sequence). The CDR3 runs 15 residues. CDR3 in amino acids: CASSLGLAGADTQYF. The CDR3 bases are TGTGCCAGCAGCCTGGGACTAGCGGGGGCAGATACGCAGTATTTT.

The chain couples TRBV7-3 to TRBJ1-1, with a possible D match to TRBD1 (6 bases). CDR3 size: 15 residues. Germline CDR1 SGHTA, CDR2 FQGTGA. The V gene lost 5 bases and the J gene lost 7 bases, with 20 bases spanning the gap. CDR3 region: CASSLRGSGINEAFF. The CDR3 DNA is TGTGCCAGCAGCCTCAGGGGATCCGGAATTAATGAAGCTTTCTTT.

This clone was detected once. The chain has TRBV19 and TRBJ2-5; D possibly corresponds to TRBD2 (6 bases). Germline V gene lookup returns CDR1 LNHDA and CDR2 SQIVND (reference sequence). V lost 8 bases, J lost 2 bases, and 12 bases lay in between. This CDR3 has 13 residues. As DNA, the CDR3 is TGTGCCAGTGCAGGGACTCGGCAAGAGACCCAGTACTTC. It specifies CASAGTRQETQYF. Full variable domain (rest looked up from reference TRBV19 and TRBJ2-5): DGGITQSPKYLFRKEGQNVTLSCEQNLNHDAMYWYRQDPGQGLRLIYYSQIVNDFQKGDIAEGYSVSREKKESFPLTVTSAQKNPTAFYLCASAGTRQETQYFGPGTRLLVL.

The chain couples TRBV7-9 to TRBJ1-1; TRBD1 might be the D (6 bases). Looked up from germline, CDR1 is SEHNR and CDR2 is FQNEAQ (reference sequence). Deletions cut 3 bases from V and 3 bases from J, with 11 bases between. This CDR3 spans 14 amino acids. The CDR3 coding sequence is TGTGCCAGCAGCTTTACTACAGGGTACACTGAAGCTTTCTTT. The encoded protein is CASSFTTGYTEAFF.